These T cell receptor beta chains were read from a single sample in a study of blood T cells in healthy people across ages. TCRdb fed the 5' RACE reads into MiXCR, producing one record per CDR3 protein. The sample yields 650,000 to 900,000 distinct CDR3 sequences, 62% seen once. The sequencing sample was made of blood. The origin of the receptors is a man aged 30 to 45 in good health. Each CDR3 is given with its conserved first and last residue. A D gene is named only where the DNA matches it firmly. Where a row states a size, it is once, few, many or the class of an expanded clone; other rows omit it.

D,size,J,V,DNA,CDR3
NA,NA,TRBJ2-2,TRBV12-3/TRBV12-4,TGTGCCAGCATGGGGTTCGACACCGGGGAGCTGTTTTTT,CASMGFDTGELFF
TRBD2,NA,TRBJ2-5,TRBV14,TGTGCCAGCAGCCAAAGTCTCCAGCGGGGGTTAGAGACCCAGAACTTC,CASSQSLQRGLETQNF
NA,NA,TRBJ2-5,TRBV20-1,TGCAGTGCTATATTTCCACTCACAGGGTTGGAGACCCAGTACTTC,CSAIFPLTGLETQYF
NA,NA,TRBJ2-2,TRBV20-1,TGCAGTGCTAGAGTTGAGGGCCGGAACACCGGGGAGCTGTTTTTT,CSARVEGRNTGELFF
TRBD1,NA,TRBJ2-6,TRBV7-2,TGTGCCAGCAGCATCAACAGGGGCTCTGGGGCCAACGCCCTGACTTTC,CASSINRGSGANALTF
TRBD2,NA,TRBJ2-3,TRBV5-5,TGTGCCAGCAGCTTGGGAGCGGGGGGGCTTGATACGCAGTATTTT,CASSLGAGGLDTQYF
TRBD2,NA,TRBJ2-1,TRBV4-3,TGCGCCAGCAGCCCCGGGACTAGCGGGGGCCTCCGCAATGAGCAGTTCTTC,CASSPGTSGGLRNEQFF
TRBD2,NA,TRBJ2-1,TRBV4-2,TGTGCCAGCAGCCAAGGACTAGCGGGGGAAGGTCAGTTCTTC,CASSQGLAGEGQFF
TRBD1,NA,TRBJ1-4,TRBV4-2,TGTGCCAGCAGCCCGACTTCGGACAGGGGCAATGAAAAACTGTTTTTT,CASSPTSDRGNEKLFF
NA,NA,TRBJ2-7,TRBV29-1,TGCAGCGTTGAGCCCCCAGGGGAGTACGAGCAGTACTTC,CSVEPPGEYEQYF
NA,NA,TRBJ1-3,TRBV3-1,TGTGCCAGCAGCCAAGCCCTCTCTGGAAACACCATATATTTT,CASSQALSGNTIYF
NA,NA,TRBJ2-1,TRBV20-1,TGCAGTGCTGAAGATGCGCTCGGGGTAAGCAATGAGCAGTTCTTC,CSAEDALGVSNEQFF
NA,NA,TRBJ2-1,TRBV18,TGTGCCAGCTCACCGCAGAGCGCGGTCTCCTACAATGAGCAGTTCTTC,CASSPQSAVSYNEQFF
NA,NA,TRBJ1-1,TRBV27,TGTGCCAGCAGTATGCGAAAGGGGGACACTGAAGCTTTCTTT,CASSMRKGDTEAFF
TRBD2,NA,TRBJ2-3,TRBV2,TGTGCCAGCAGTGACCCGACTAGCGGGGAAGCAGATACGCAGTATTTT,CASSDPTSGEADTQYF
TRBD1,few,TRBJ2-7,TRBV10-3,TGTGCCATCACCGGACAGGGAACGCGTCACGAGCAGTACTTC,CAITGQGTRHEQYF
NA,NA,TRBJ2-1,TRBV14,TGTGCCAGCAGCCAAGTGTGGGAGCAGTTCTTC,CASSQVWEQFF
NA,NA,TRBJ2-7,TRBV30,TGTGCCTGCTCCGGGACGGTCTCCTACGAGCAGTACTTC,CACSGTVSYEQYF
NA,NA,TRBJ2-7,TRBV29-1,TGCAGCGTTGAAGCTACCAGCACCTACGAGCAGTACTTC,CSVEATSTYEQYF
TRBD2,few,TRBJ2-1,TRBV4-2,TGTGCCAGCAGCCACCTCGAGGGACTAGCGGGAGCTAATGAGCAGTTCTTC,CASSHLEGLAGANEQFF
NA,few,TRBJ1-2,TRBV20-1,TGCAGTGCTAGAGATTACGCGGGGCACTATGGCTACACCTTC,CSARDYAGHYGYTF
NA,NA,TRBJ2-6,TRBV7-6,TGTGCCAGCAGCAGGGGCGCCGTTCCCTCTGGGGCCAACGTCCTGACTTTC,CASSRGAVPSGANVLTF
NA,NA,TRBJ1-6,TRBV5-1,TGCGCCAGCAGCAACACCCGGACAGCAAATTCACCCCTCCACTTT,CASSNTRTANSPLHF